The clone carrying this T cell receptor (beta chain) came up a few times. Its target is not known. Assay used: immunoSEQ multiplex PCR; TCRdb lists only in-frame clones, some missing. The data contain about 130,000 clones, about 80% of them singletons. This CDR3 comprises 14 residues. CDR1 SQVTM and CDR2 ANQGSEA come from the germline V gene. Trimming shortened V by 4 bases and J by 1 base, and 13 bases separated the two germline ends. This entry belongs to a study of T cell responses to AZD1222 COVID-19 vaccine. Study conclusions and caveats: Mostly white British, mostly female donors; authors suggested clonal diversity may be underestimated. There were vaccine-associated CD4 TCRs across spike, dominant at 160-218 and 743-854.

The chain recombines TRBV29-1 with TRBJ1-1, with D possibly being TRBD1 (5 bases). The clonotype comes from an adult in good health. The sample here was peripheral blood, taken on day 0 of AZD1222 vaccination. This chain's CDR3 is CSVGLGRRNTEAFF. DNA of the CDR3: TGCAGCGTTGGCCTGGGGCGTCGGAACACTGAAGCTTTCTTT.